This record concerns one T cell receptor (beta chain) sequence. This clonotype was seen only once. The antigen it binds to is not known. Base qualities are missing; no much larger clone stands one base away. A solitary read yields weak support. The sample is drawn from a study of molecular identifiers for immune sequencing clone quantification (dated by TCRdb to 2016 to 2019). The study in broad terms: For a replicate experiment, RNA from about 21,000 or 97,000 naive CD8 T cells was divided into five aliquots, of which four were sequenced. CD8 T cells were used in a methods study to benchmark molecular-identifier clustering-based TCR repertoire sequencing (MIDCIRS) and TCR RNA copy counting.

The method was PCR. TCRdb records NextSeq 500 as the sequencer. Bulk TCR libraries were made following a previously described method, with the TCR primers given in Table S5. The Qiagen AllPrep DNA/RNA kit was used to purify total RNA. Before analysis, reads from multiple sequencing runs of one library were combined. In the paper's pipeline: Only reads with exact TCR constant sequence were kept, trimmed to 150 nt, and grouped by their 12-nt molecular barcodes. Reads in each barcode group were sub-clustered using a 15% Levenshtein threshold, and a quality-weighted consensus sequence was built for each RNA molecule. Non-functional sequences were filtered out, along with any lower-count sequence sitting one edit away from another sequence. On the basis of fitting two negative binomial distributions, barcode sub-clusters with fewer than 20% of the maximum read count were discarded. TCRdb handled the public reads itself, with Q25 trimming in fastp and clone calling in MiXCR, and kept productive beta chains. CDR3 protein sequences are deduplicated, and each keeps its most common genes and DNA. The authors' filters were not applied to this entry. This sample gives hundreds of thousands of distinct CDR3 sequences in total; 24% of them show up just once. The ten largest clones capture 0.7% to 0.95% of the sample.

Libraries of naive CD8 T cells were built from approximately 20,000 to 1,000,000 sorted cells, with 10%, 30% or 50% of the purified RNA used. Naive CD8 T cells, defined as CD8+CD4-CCR7+CD45RA+, were FACS-sorted into RLT Plus buffer on a BD FACSAria II. Detection sensitivity was tested by spiking Jurkat RNA equal to ten or so TCR copies' worth into samples containing 20,000-1,000,000 naive CD8 T cells. CD8 T cells were enriched using RosetteSep CD8+ T Cell Enrichment Cocktail and Ficoll-Paque, and the enriched cells then underwent ACK red cell lysis. General study outcomes and caveats: Highly expanded clone sizes could be underestimated because identical TCR molecules may share a barcode. Spiked-in Jurkat TCR RNA equal to a single cell's worth was reported to be detectable even within one million naive CD8 T cells. When barcode sub-clustering was not used, chimeric consensus sequences inflated TCR diversity, with chimeras reaching as high as 47%. In CMV-specific effector cells, clones with more than 20 RNA copies accounted for over 98% of molecules, whereas in naive cells such clones accounted for under 1%. The naive libraries included spiked-in Jurkat TCR RNA (about nine copies' worth), and this Jurkat TCR RNA is not part of the donor repertoire. Modeling estimated roughly 3.2 recovered TCR RNA copies per cell, compared with about 10 by digital PCR, which implies roughly 30% capture efficiency.

The germline V gene provides CDR1 SGHVS and CDR2 FNYEAQ. V lost 5 bases and J lost 2 bases, and the count of bases not matched to a germline gene is 9. Measured from the cysteine to the phenylalanine, the CDR3 is 16 residues long. Only the CDR3 DNA is retained, 48 bases long and in frame from the first base. The sequence is built from TRBV7-6 and TRBJ2-7, and TRBD2 aligns with 10 junction nucleotides. The TCR comes from a human donor in good health. Some libraries in this study had Jurkat cell RNA spiked in. Material for sequencing was naive CD8+ T cells from blood, with Jurkat cell RNA spiked in. The cell subset or site label, as the study defines it: FACS-sorted CD8+CD4-CCR7+CD45RA+ naive T cells. CDR3 loop: CASSPTASGGTYEQYF. The nucleotide sequence reads TGTGCCAGCAGCCCAACGGCTAGCGGGGGAACCTACGAGCAGTACTTC.